One sample yielded the 14 T cell receptor beta chains listed below, sequenced in a study of beta chain features in type 1 diabetes. These TCRs are of unknown antigen specificity. All of the isolated RNA was reverse transcribed, so expressed TCRB transcripts were sequenced. The protocol was immunoSEQ multiplex PCR, while the TCRdb copy is restricted to in-frame clones and leaves out a portion. This sample has some 270,000 clones; roughly a tenth occur once, and the top ten carry over 0.015%. General observations from the study: All four CD4+ subsets from Type 1 diabetes patients carried moderately but significantly shorter TCRB CDR3s.

The specimen sequenced was naive CD4+ T cells from blood. These receptors all stem from a man under 40 with type 1 diabetes.

This clone was counted a few times. The chain uses TRBV9 and TRBJ2-1; perhaps TRBD1 as D (5 bases). The V end lost 4 bases, the J end lost 3 bases, and 5 bases lay between the germline ends. This CDR3 is built from 12 residues. Germline values: CDR1 SGDLS, CDR2 YYNGEE. The CDR3 region is CASSTGYNEQFF. The CDR3 DNA follows: TGTGCCAGCAGCACAGGCTACAATGAGCAGTTCTTC. The full variable domain, completed using reference TRBV9 and TRBJ2-1, is DSGVTQTPKHLITATGQRVTLRCSPRSGDLSVYWYQQSLDQGLQFLIQYYNGEERAKGNILERFSAQQFPDLHSELNLSSLELGDSALYFCASSTGYNEQFFGPGTRLTVL.

The gene calls are TRBV9 and TRBJ2-3; possibly TRBD2 for D (7 bases). The ends were cut back, 4 bases at V and 2 bases at J, with 20 bases in the middle. The CDR3 has 17 residues. Germline-derived CDR1 and CDR2 are SGDLS and YYNGEE. CDR3 loop: CASSPSRGGAHTDTQYF. In DNA form, the CDR3 reads TGTGCCAGCAGCCCGAGCCGAGGGGGGGCCCACACAGATACGCAGTATTTT. Combining the CDR3 with reference TRBV9 and TRBJ2-3 gives the whole variable domain DSGVTQTPKHLITATGQRVTLRCSPRSGDLSVYWYQQSLDQGLQFLIQYYNGEERAKGNILERFSAQQFPDLHSELNLSSLELGDSALYFCASSPSRGGAHTDTQYFGPGTRLTVL.

This clone was counted only a few times. This chain connects TRBV4-3 to TRBJ2-3, with TRBD1 as a possible D gene (6 bases). This CDR3 comprises 15 residues. The V end was cut by 4 bases, the J end by 5 bases, with 16 bases between. CDR1 is LGHNA and CDR2 is YSLEER in the germline V gene. DNA of the CDR3: TGCGCCAGCAGCCGCGTTACAGGGTCGGGAGATACGCAGTATTTT. Protein product: CASSRVTGSGDTQYF.

This clone was found a few times. J is TRBJ2-7 and V is TRBV5-4, with D possibly matching TRBD2 (5 bases). Deletions cut 2 bases from V and 4 bases from J, with 10 bases between. The CDR3 is 13 amino acids. CDR1 is SGHNT and CDR2 is YYREEE in the germline V gene (reference sequence). CDR3 sequence: CASSLGSGYEQYF. The CDR3, as DNA: TGTGCCAGCAGCTTAGGGAGTGGTTACGAGCAGTACTTC.

This chain uses TRBV7-8 with TRBJ1-1, with D tentatively TRBD1 (6 bases). Deletions cut 5 bases from V and 8 bases from J, with 24 bases between. The CDR3 consists of 16 residues. Germline values: CDR1 SGHVS, CDR2 FQNEAQ. The CDR3 spells CASSPRGGRLDLEAFF. For the CDR3, the DNA is TGTGCCAGCAGCCCCCGCGGGGGCCGCTTAGATTTGGAAGCTTTCTTT. The whole variable domain, filled in from reference TRBV7-8 and TRBJ1-1, reads GAGVSQSPRYKVAKRGQDVALRCDPISGHVSLFWYQQALGQGPEFLTYFQNEAQLDKSGLPSDRFFAERPEGSVSTLKIQRTQQEDSAVYLCASSPRGGRLDLEAFFGQGTRLTVV.

The chain employs TRBV9 and TRBJ1-2; TRBD1 aligns across 8 bases. Germline V gene sequence: CDR1 SGDLS, CDR2 YYNGEE. V gave up 4 bases and J gave up 8 bases; unmatched junction bases: 10. This CDR3 contains 14 residues. This CDR3 is CASSSRTGFEGYTF. The CDR3, as DNA: TGTGCCAGCAGCTCCCGGACAGGGTTCGAGGGCTACACCTTC.

A note on this clone: The junction and the germline gene differ at one end; a read error may be behind it. The V and J genes are TRBV11-2 and TRBJ2-7; tentatively, D is TRBD2 (6 bases). CDR1 is SGHAT, CDR2 FQNNGV, per germline. CDR3 length equals 14 residues. Here the CDR3 DNA reads TGTGCCAGCAGCTTAGATCTGGCCCGCGCGGGGTACAACTTC. It encodes CASSLDLARAGYNF.

This clone was counted a few times. This chain connects TRBV28 to TRBJ2-2; 10 nucleotides agree with TRBD2. Germline-derived CDR1 and CDR2 are MDHEN and SYDVKM. The CDR3 covers 14 residues. V trimming: 6 bases; J trimming: 6 bases; junction bases outside the gene matches: 4. The CDR3 loop reads CASRQSGGAGELFF. CDR3 in DNA: TGTGCCAGCAGACAAAGCGGGGGGGCCGGGGAGCTGTTTTTT. The variable domain in full, completed from reference TRBV28 and TRBJ2-2, reads DVKVTQSSRYLVKRTGEKVFLECVQDMDHENMFWYRQDPGLGLRLIYFSYDVKMKEKGDIPEGYSVSREKKERFSLILESASTNQTSMYLCASRQSGGAGELFFGEGSRLTVL.

This clone occurred a few times. V and J are TRBV7-2 and TRBJ2-7; unclear D gene. V lost 5 bases, J lost 4 bases, and 9 bases lay in between. CDR1 and CDR2 from the germline V gene are SGHTA and FQGNSA. The CDR3 runs 12 residues. The CDR3 loop is CASSPSPYEQYF. Here the CDR3 DNA reads TGTGCCAGCAGCCCGTCCCCGTACGAGCAGTACTTC. Looking up the rest from reference TRBV7-2 and TRBJ2-7 gives the full variable domain: GAGVSQSPSNKVTEKGKDVELRCDPISGHTALYWYRQSLGQGLEFLIYFQGNSAPDKSGLPSDRFSAERTGGSVSTLTIQRTQQEDSAVYLCASSPSPYEQYFGPGTRLTVT.

The rearrangement joins TRBV19 to TRBJ1-5; D unresolved. V was clipped by 7 bases and J by 0 bases, with 13 bases between them. Per the germline V gene, CDR1 is LNHDA and CDR2 is SQIVND (reference sequence). This CDR3 has 15 residues. The CDR3 nucleotides read TGTGCCAGTACCGCCCTGATCTATAGCAATCAGCCCCAGCATTTT. The encoded protein is CASTALIYSNQPQHF.

The gene calls are TRBV28 and TRBJ2-7, with D unclear. The CDR3 has 14 amino acids. V gave up 7 bases and J gave up 3 bases, with 16 bases separating them. Germline V lookup: CDR1 MDHEN, CDR2 SYDVKM. DNA for the CDR3: TGTGCCAGCAACAAAGACGGCGGAGTCTACGAGCAGTACTTC. Protein sequence: CASNKDGGVYEQYF.

The J gene is TRBJ1-1, the V gene TRBV5-1, with TRBD1 as a possible D gene (6 bases). Germline V gene data show CDR1 as SGHRS and CDR2 as YFSETQ. V was pared by 3 bases and J by 7 bases, with 22 bases between. The CDR3 has 16 residues. Written as DNA, the CDR3 is TGCGCCAGCAGCTCCTCCCCTATACAGGGTGCGGATGAAGCTTTCTTT. It encodes CASSSSPIQGADEAFF.

In this sample, this clone turned up a few times. Other nucleotide sequences in the sample specify the same CDR3. The rearrangement links TRBV7-9 to TRBJ2-2; TRBD2 aligns across 8 bases. This CDR3 comprises 15 residues. J was trimmed by 3 bases and V by 5 bases; bases with no gene match: 5. Germline CDR1 SEHNR, CDR2 FQNEAQ (reference sequence). The CDR3: CASSLSGGHTGELFF. In DNA form, the CDR3 reads TGTGCCAGCAGCCTGAGCGGGGGTCACACCGGGGAGCTGTTTTTT. Variable domain in full (rest from reference TRBV7-9 and TRBJ2-2): DTGVSQNPRHKITKRGQNVTFRCDPISEHNRLYWYRQTLGQGPEFLTYFQNEAQLEKSRLLSDRFSAERPKGSFSTLEIQRTEQGDSAMYLCASSLSGGHTGELFFGEGSRLTVL.

This clone has just a few counts. V is TRBV18 and J is TRBJ1-2; D is possibly TRBD1 (5 bases). The germline V gene has CDR1 KGHSH and CDR2 LQKENI. The germline V and J ends were trimmed by 5 bases and 5 bases, with 9 bases remaining between them. The CDR3 is made up of 12 amino acids. CDR3 nucleotide sequence: TGTGCCAGCTCAACTGGGGGGTATGGCTACACCTTC. It specifies CASSTGGYGYTF.